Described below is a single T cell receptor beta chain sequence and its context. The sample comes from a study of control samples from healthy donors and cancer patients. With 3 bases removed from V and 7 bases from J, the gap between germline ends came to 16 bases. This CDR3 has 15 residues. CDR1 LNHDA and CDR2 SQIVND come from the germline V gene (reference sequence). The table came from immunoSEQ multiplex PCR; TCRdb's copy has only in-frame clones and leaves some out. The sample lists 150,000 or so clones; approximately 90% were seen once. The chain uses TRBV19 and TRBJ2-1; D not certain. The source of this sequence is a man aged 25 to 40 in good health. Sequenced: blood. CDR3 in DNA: TGTGCCAGTAGTATCGAAGGGATGGTGGTAAATGAGCAGTTCTTC. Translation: CASSIEGMVVNEQFF.